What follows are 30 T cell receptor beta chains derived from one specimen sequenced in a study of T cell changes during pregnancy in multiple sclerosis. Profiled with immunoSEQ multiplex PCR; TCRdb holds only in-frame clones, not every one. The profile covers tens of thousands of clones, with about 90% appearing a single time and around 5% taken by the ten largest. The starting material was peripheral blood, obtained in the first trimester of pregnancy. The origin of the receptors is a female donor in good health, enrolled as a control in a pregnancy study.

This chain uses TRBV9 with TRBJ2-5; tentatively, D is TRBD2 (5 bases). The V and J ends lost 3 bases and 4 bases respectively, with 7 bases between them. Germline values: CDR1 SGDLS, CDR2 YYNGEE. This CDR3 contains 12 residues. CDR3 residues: CASSDAGETQYF. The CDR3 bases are TGTGCCAGCAGCGATGCGGGAGAGACCCAGTACTTC. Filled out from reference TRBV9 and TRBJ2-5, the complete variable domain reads DSGVTQTPKHLITATGQRVTLRCSPRSGDLSVYWYQQSLDQGLQFLIQYYNGEERAKGNILERFSAQQFPDLHSELNLSSLELGDSALYFCASSDAGETQYFGPGTRLLVL.

CDR3 sequence (DNA): TGTGCCAGCAGCCTTGGCAGTGTCTACGAGCAGTACTTC. Translation gives CASSLGSVYEQYF. The chain combines TRBV11-2 with TRBJ2-7; D is undetermined. V was pared by 5 bases and J by 3 bases, with 11 bases between. Germline V gene data show CDR1 as SGHAT and CDR2 as FQNNGV. This CDR3 is 13 amino acids long. The complete variable domain, with remaining parts taken from reference TRBV11-2 and TRBJ2-7, reads EAGVAQSPRYKIIEKRQSVAFWCNPISGHATLYWYQQILGQGPKLLIQFQNNGVVDDSQLPKDRFSAERLKGVDSTLKIQPAKLEDSAVYLCASSLGSVYEQYFGPGTRLTVT.

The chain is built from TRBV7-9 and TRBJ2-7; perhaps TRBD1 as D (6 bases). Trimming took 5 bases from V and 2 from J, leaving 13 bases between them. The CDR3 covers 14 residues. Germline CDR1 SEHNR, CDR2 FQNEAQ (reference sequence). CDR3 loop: CASSLRDKAYEQYF. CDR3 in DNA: TGTGCCAGCAGCCTCCGGGACAAAGCCTACGAGCAGTACTTC. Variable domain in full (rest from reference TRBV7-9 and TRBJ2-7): DTGVSQNPRHKITKRGQNVTFRCDPISEHNRLYWYRQTLGQGPEFLTYFQNEAQLEKSRLLSDRFSAERPKGSFSTLEIQRTEQGDSAMYLCASSLRDKAYEQYFGPGTRLTVT.

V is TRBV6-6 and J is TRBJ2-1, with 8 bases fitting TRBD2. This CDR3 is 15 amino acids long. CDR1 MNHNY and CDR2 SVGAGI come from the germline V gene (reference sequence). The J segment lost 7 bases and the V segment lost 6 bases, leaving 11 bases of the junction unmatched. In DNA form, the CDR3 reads TGTGCCAGCAGCCCCGCGGTAGCGGGGACTAATGAGCAGTTCTTC. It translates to CASSPAVAGTNEQFF.

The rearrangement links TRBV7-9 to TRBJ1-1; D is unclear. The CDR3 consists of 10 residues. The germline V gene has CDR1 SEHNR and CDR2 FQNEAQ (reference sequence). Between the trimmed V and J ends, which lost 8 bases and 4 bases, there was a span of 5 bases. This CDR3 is CASGSTEAFF. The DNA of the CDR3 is TGTGCCAGCGGGAGCACTGAAGCTTTCTTT.

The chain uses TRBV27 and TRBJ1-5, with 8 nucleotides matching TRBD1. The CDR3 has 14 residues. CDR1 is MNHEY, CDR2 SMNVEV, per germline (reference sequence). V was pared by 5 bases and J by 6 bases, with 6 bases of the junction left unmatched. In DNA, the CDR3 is TGTGCCAGCAGTCTACAGGGGGGGTTTCAGCCCCAGCATTTT. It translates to CASSLQGGFQPQHF.

CDR3 DNA sequence: TGTGCCGTCGGAGACTGGGTGGCAACTAATGAAAAACTGTTTTTT. Its protein is CAVGDWVATNEKLFF. The rearrangement joins TRBV7-9 to TRBJ1-4, with D unresolved. Trimming took off 11 bases at V and 0 bases at J, with 16 bases between the two ends. The length of the CDR3 is 15 residues. Germline CDR1 SEHNR, CDR2 FQNEAQ (reference sequence).

DNA for the CDR3: TGTGCCTGGAGTTCGGCGGGATGGGGCAATGAGCAGTTCTTC. This gives the protein CAWSSAGWGNEQFF. This chain joins TRBV30 and TRBJ2-1, with a possible D match to TRBD2 (6 bases). The CDR3 has 14 residues. Trimming removed 2 bases from V and 6 bases from J, with 14 bases in between. Germline V gene lookup returns CDR1 GTSNPN and CDR2 SVGIG (reference sequence).

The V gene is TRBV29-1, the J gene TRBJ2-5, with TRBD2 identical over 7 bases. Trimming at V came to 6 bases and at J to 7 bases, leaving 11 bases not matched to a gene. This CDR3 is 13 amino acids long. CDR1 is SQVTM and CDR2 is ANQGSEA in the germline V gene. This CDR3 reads CSVRLALMGTQYF. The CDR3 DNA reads TGCAGCGTACGACTAGCCCTAATGGGGACCCAGTACTTC.

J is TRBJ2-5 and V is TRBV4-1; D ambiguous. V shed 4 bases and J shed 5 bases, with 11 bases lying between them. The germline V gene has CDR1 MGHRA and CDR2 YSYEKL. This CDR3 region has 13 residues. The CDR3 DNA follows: TGCGCCAGCAGCCGATTAGAGTTGGAGACCCAGTACTTC. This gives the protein CASSRLELETQYF.

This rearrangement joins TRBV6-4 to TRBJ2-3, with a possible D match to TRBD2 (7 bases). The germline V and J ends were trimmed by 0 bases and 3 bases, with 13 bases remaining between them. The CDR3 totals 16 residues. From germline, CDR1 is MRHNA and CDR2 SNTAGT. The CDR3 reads CASSDSTGGPTDTQYF. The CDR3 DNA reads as TGTGCCAGCAGTGACTCTACGGGGGGCCCTACAGATACGCAGTATTTT.

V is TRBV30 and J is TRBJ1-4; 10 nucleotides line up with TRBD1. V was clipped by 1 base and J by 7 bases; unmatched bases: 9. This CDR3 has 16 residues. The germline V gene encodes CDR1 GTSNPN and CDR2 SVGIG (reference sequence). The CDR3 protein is CAWSGRQGARGEKLFF. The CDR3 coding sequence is TGTGCCTGGAGTGGGAGACAGGGGGCGCGAGGTGAAAAACTGTTTTTT.

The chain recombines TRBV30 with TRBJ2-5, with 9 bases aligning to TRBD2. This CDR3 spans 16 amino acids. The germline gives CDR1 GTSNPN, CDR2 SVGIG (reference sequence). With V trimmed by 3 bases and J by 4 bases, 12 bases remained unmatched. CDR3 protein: CAWSGVGLAGSETQYF. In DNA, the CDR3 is TGTGCCTGGAGCGGAGTTGGGCTAGCGGGATCAGAGACCCAGTACTTC.

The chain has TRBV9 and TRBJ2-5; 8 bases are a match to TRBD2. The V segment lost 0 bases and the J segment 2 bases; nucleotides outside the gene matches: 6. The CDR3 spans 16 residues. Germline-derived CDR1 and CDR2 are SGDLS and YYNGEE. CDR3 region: CASSVAVAGGQETQYF. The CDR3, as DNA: TGTGCCAGCAGCGTAGCAGTGGCGGGGGGTCAAGAGACCCAGTACTTC.

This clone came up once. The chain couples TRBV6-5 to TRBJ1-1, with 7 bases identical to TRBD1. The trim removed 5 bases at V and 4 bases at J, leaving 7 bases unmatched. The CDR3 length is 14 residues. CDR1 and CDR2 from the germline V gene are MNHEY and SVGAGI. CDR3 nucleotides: TGTGCCAGCAGTGTTGACCCAGGGGGCACTGAAGCTTTCTTT. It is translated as CASSVDPGGTEAFF.

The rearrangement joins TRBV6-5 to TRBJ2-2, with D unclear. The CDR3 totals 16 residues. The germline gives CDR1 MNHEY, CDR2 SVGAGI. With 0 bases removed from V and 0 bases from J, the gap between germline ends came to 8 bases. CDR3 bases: TGTGCCAGCAGTTACTCCACTACTGCGAACACCGGGGAGCTGTTTTTT. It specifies CASSYSTTANTGELFF.

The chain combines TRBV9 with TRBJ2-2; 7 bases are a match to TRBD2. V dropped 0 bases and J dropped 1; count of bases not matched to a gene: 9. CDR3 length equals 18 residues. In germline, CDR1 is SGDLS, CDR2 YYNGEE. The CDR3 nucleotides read TGTGCCAGCAGCGTAGGATTGGGCGCGGGGGTGAACACCGGGGAGCTGTTTTTT. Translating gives CASSVGLGAGVNTGELFF.

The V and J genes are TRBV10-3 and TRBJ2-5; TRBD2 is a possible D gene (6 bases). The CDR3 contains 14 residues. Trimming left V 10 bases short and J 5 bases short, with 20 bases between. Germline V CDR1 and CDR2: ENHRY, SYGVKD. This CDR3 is CATTGEADTETQYF. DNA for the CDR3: TGTGCCACAACGGGAGAGGCGGACACGGAGACCCAGTACTTC.

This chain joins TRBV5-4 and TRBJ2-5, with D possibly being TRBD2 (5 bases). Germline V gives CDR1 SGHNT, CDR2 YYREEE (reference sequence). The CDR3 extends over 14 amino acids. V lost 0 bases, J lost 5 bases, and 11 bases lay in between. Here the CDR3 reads CASSLGGLAETQYF. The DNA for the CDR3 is TGTGCCAGCAGCTTGGGAGGCTTAGCGGAGACCCAGTACTTC.

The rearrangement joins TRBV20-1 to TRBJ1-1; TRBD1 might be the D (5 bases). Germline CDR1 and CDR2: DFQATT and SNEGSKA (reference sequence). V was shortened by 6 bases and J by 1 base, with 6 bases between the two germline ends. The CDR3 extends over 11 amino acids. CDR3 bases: TGCAGTGCCAGGGAGAACACTGAAGCTTTCTTT. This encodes CSARENTEAFF.

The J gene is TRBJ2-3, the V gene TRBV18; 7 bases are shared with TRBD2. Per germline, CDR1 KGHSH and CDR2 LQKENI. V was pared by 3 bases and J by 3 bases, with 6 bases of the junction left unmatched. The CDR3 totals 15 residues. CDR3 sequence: CASSPREGKTDTQYF. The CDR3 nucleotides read TGTGCCAGCTCACCGAGGGAGGGAAAAACAGATACGCAGTATTTT.

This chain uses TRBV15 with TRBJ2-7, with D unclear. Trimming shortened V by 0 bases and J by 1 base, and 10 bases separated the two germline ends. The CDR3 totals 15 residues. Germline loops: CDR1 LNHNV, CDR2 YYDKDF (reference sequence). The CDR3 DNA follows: TGTGCCACCAGCAGAGATTCCCCTAAATCCTACGAGCAGTACTTC. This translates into CATSRDSPKSYEQYF.

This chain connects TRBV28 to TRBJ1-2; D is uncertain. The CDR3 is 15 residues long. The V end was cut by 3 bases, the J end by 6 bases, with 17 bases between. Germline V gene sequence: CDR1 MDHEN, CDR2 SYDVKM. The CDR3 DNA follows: TGTGCCAGCAGTTTCGGAGGGTCGCTGCGCCATGGCTACACCTTC. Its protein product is CASSFGGSLRHGYTF.

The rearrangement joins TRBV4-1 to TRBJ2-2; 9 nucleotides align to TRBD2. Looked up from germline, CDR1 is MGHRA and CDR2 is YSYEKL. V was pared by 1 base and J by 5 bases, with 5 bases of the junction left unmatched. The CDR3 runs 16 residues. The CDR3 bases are TGCGCCAGCAGCCAAGTTCGACTAGCGGTTACCGGGGAGCTGTTTTTT. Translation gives CASSQVRLAVTGELFF.

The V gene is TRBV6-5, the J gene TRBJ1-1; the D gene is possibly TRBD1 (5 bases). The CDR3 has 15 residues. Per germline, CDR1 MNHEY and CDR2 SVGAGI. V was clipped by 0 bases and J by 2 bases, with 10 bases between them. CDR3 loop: CASSYSGGGNTEAFF. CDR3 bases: TGTGCCAGCAGTTACTCGGGGGGAGGAAACACTGAAGCTTTCTTT.

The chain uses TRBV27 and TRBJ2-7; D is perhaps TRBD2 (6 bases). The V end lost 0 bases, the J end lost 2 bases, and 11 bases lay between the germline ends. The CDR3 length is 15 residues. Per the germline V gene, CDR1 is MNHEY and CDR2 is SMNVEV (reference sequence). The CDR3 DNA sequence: TGTGCCAGCAGTTTATCGGGCGGGGTAACCTACGAGCAGTACTTC. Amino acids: CASSLSGGVTYEQYF.

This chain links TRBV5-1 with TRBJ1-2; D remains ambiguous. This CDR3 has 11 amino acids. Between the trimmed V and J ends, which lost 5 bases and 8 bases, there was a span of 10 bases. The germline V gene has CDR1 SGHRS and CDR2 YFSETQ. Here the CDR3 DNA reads TGCGCCAGCAGTACGGGTAACGGCTACACCTTC. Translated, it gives CASSTGNGYTF.

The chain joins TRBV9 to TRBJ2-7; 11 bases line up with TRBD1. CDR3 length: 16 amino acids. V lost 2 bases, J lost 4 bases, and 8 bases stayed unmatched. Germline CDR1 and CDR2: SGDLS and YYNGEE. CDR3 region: CASSVSSGQGDYEQYF. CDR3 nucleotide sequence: TGTGCCAGCAGCGTCAGTTCGGGACAGGGGGATTACGAGCAGTACTTC.

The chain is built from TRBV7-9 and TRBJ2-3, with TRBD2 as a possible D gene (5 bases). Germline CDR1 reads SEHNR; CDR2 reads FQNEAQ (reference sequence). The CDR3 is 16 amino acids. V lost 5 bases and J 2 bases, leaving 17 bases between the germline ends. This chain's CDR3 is CASSPWTYSFTDTQYF. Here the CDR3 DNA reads TGTGCCAGCAGCCCTTGGACTTATTCGTTCACAGATACGCAGTATTTT. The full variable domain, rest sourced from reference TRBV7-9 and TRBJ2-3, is DTGVSQNPRHKITKRGQNVTFRCDPISEHNRLYWYRQTLGQGPEFLTYFQNEAQLEKSRLLSDRFSAERPKGSFSTLEIQRTEQGDSAMYLCASSPWTYSFTDTQYFGPGTRLTVL.

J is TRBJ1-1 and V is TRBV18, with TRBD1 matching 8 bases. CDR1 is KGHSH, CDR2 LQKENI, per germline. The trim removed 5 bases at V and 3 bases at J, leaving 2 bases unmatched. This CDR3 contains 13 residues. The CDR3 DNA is TGTGCCAGCTCAGGGACAGGTGACACTGAAGCTTTCTTT. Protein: CASSGTGDTEAFF.